The 28 T cell receptor beta chains below were found in one sample sequenced in a study of T-cell reconstitution after alpha-beta-depleted transplantation in children (dated by TCRdb to 2016 to 2017). The receptor library was made with PCR. The sequencer was an Illumina HiSeq 2500. TCR libraries were prepared with molecular barcoding, using unique molecular identifiers to normalize TCRbeta repertoire quantification. TCRdb redid the processing of the public reads, applying fastp at Q25 and MiXCR, and retained in-frame beta chains. Each entry is one CDR3 protein sequence, shown with its most common DNA and genes. The sample yields 490,000 or so distinct CDR3 sequences; about 10% were counted once. The ten largest clones take up 2% to 2.5% of the sample. The treatment or condition label for this specimen denotes: allogeneic hematopoietic cell transplantation with graft depleted of TCRalphabeta T cells and CD19 B cells.

The source material was PBMCs, sampled before TCRalphabeta/CD19-depleted stem cell transplant. The receptor set was obtained from a child younger than 10 with inherited bone marrow failure, due to receive a stem cell transplant.

This clonotype was seen repeatedly, ten times or more. The gene calls are TRBV29-1 and TRBJ2-5; D is ambiguous. The CDR3 has 13 residues. Germline V gene lookup returns CDR1 SQVTM and CDR2 ANQGSEA. V lost 7 bases to trimming and J lost 0 bases, with 12 bases between them. The CDR3 DNA reads as TGCAGCGCCCTACTCGGGTACCAAGAGACCCAGTACTTC. Translating it yields CSALLGYQETQYF.

The sample holds a few counts of this clonotype. The chain employs TRBV20-1 and TRBJ2-1; 11 bases match TRBD2. The CDR3 covers 16 residues. With V trimmed by 1 base and J by 3 bases, 5 bases remained unmatched. Germline V lookup: CDR1 DFQATT, CDR2 SNEGSKA (reference sequence). The CDR3 nucleotides read TGCAGTGCTAGAGTAGCGGGAGGGCCGGGCTACAATGAGCAGTTCTTC. This translates into CSARVAGGPGYNEQFF.

This clonotype was observed a few times. The chain carries TRBV4-3 and TRBJ1-1; possibly TRBD1 for D (5 bases). The V end lost 2 bases, the J end lost 11 bases, and 12 bases lay between the germline ends. The CDR3 sequence is 12 residues long. The germline gives CDR1 LGHNA, CDR2 YSLEER. CDR3 protein: CASSQNRRDAFF. CDR3 DNA: TGCGCCAGCAGCCAAAATCGGCGGGACGCTTTCTTT.

This clonotype was recorded at least ten times. This chain links TRBV20-1 with TRBJ2-7; D is perhaps TRBD2 (6 bases). This CDR3 spans 15 amino acids. Germline values: CDR1 DFQATT, CDR2 SNEGSKA (reference sequence). The V end lost 6 bases, the J end lost 6 bases, and 24 bases lay between the germline ends. Here the CDR3 reads CSAPQARDGGFEQYF. CDR3 nucleotides: TGCAGTGCCCCCCAGGCTCGGGATGGGGGGTTCGAGCAGTACTTC.

The genes are TRBV28 and TRBJ2-7; D ambiguous. Trimming pared 1 base from V and 1 base from J, leaving 5 bases between. This CDR3 comprises 13 residues. The V gene's germline CDR1 is MDHEN and CDR2 SYDVKM. The DNA of the CDR3 is TGTGCCAGCAGTTTATCGATTTCCTACGAGCAGTACTTC. It encodes CASSLSISYEQYF.

This clonotype has a count of ten or more. V usage is TRBV12-3 or TRBV12-4 and J usage is TRBJ2-4, with D perhaps assigned TRBD1 or TRBD2 (5 bases each). V lost 2 bases, J lost 7 bases, and 15 bases lay in between. CDR3 length equals 15 residues. The CDR3 loop reads CASSLHPGTRNIQYF. The CDR3 nucleotides are TGTGCCAGCAGTTTACATCCAGGGACGCGGAACATTCAGTACTTC.

This rearrangement joins TRBV6-5 to TRBJ2-1; a weak D match, TRBD1 (6 bases). The germline V gene encodes CDR1 MNHEY and CDR2 SVGAGI. The V end was cut by 0 bases, the J end by 3 bases, with 12 bases between. CDR3 length: 16 residues. In nucleotides, the CDR3 is TGTGCCAGCAGTTACTCAGGGGGAAGTCTCTACAATGAGCAGTTCTTC. Translated: CASSYSGGSLYNEQFF.

The chain couples TRBV5-1 to TRBJ2-1; possibly TRBD1 for D (5 bases). CDR1 SGHRS and CDR2 YFSETQ come from the germline V gene. This CDR3 comprises 15 residues. Trimming pared 6 bases from V and 0 bases from J, leaving 13 bases between. In DNA, the CDR3 is TGCGCCAGCATGTCCAGGGTCGACTCCTACAATGAGCAGTTCTTC. It translates to CASMSRVDSYNEQFF.

This clonotype was counted ten times or more. This chain uses TRBV4-1 with TRBJ2-5; D gene ambiguous. The CDR3 extends over 15 amino acids. Germline V CDR1 and CDR2: MGHRA, YSYEKL. With 4 bases removed from V and 4 bases from J, the gap between germline ends came to 16 bases. The CDR3 spells CASSPSHASSETQYF. The CDR3 DNA reads as TGCGCCAGCAGCCCTTCACATGCCAGCTCAGAGACCCAGTACTTC.

The CDR3 DNA sequence: TGTGCCAGCAGCTTAGAGGAATCAGGGGCCTACTCTGGGGCCAACGTCCTGACTTTC. Translated, it gives CASSLEESGAYSGANVLTF. The chain carries TRBV11-2 and TRBJ2-6, with a tentative D call TRBD1 (6 bases). This CDR3 contains 19 residues. Germline-derived CDR1 and CDR2 are SGHAT and FQNNGV. V was clipped by 0 bases and J by 0 bases, with 15 bases between them.

This clonotype was found many times. V is TRBV6-5 and J is TRBJ2-7; D gene unclear. The V end was cut by 0 bases, the J end by 0 bases, with 9 bases between. The CDR3 has 15 amino acids. Germline V lookup: CDR1 MNHEY, CDR2 SVGAGI. This CDR3 is CASSYSEQSSYEQYF. Written as DNA, the CDR3 is TGTGCCAGCAGTTACTCCGAACAAAGCTCCTACGAGCAGTACTTC.

This clonotype was recorded at least ten times. The chain links TRBV10-3 to TRBJ2-7; D is tentatively TRBD1 or TRBD2 (5 bases each). The CDR3 runs to 13 residues. Looked up from germline, CDR1 is ENHRY and CDR2 is SYGVKD. Trimming shortened V by 4 bases and J by 3 bases, and 10 bases separated the two germline ends. CDR3 DNA sequence: TGTGCCATCAGTGGGGTGGGGGACTACGAGCAGTACTTC. It codes for CAISGVGDYEQYF.

This clonotype showed up just a few times. V is TRBV2 and J is TRBJ1-5; 7 bases match TRBD1. The junction had 8 bases not matched to a gene; V was cut back by 6 bases and J by 3 bases. The CDR3 has 15 residues. The germline gives CDR1 SNHLY, CDR2 FYNNEI. CDR3: CASSAGTASNQPQHF. For the CDR3, the DNA is TGTGCCAGCAGCGCCGGGACAGCGTCCAATCAGCCCCAGCATTTT.

The chain couples TRBV6-2 or TRBV6-3 to TRBJ2-5; D may be TRBD1 or TRBD2 (5 bases each). The CDR3 sequence is 14 residues long. Germline CDR1 reads MNHEY; CDR2 reads SVGEGT. With 2 bases removed from V and 1 base from J, the gap between germline ends came to 8 bases. The CDR3 loop is CASSYVGTQETQYF. The CDR3 DNA sequence: TGTGCCAGCAGTTACGTCGGGACCCAAGAGACCCAGTACTTC.

The sample holds many counts of this clonotype. The chain has TRBV5-1 and TRBJ2-7; TRBD2 matches at 11 bases. The ends lost 0 bases at V and 4 bases at J; junction bases unmatched: 6. This CDR3 is built from 16 residues. Germline CDR1 reads SGHRS; CDR2 reads YFSETQ. This CDR3 reads CASSLAGSSGRYEQYF. The CDR3 DNA reads as TGCGCCAGCAGCTTGGCCGGGTCTAGCGGGAGGTACGAGCAGTACTTC.

This clonotype came up many times. The chain links TRBV5-1 to TRBJ2-1; 7 positions agree with TRBD1. Germline CDR1 SGHRS, CDR2 YFSETQ. The CDR3 totals 15 residues. V lost 5 bases to trimming and J lost 0 bases; unmatched junction nucleotides: 5. CDR3 residues: CASRETGTSYNEQFF. CDR3 bases: TGCGCCAGCAGAGAGACAGGGACCTCCTACAATGAGCAGTTCTTC.

This clonotype was seen ten or more times. This chain uses TRBV7-2 with TRBJ2-2; D is undetermined. The V gene lost 4 bases and the J gene lost 4 bases, with 7 bases spanning the gap. CDR1 and CDR2 from the germline V gene are SGHTA and FQGNSA. This CDR3 region has 13 residues. The CDR3, as DNA: TGTGCCAGCAGCTCCTATTTCACCGGGGAGCTGTTTTTT. Translating gives CASSSYFTGELFF.

The chain couples TRBV19 to TRBJ2-3; 10 bases agree with TRBD2. The CDR3 runs 17 residues. Germline V gene data show CDR1 as LNHDA and CDR2 as SQIVND (reference sequence). Trimming took 5 bases from V and 1 from J; bases not matched to a gene: 9. The CDR3 reads CASSSSGRAGGTDTQYF. The CDR3, as DNA: TGTGCCAGTAGTTCGAGCGGGAGGGCCGGGGGCACAGATACGCAGTATTTT.

This clonotype occurred a few times. V gene TRBV13 combines with J gene TRBJ2-3; 11 nucleotides agree with TRBD2. The CDR3 length is 17 residues. The germline CDR1 and CDR2 sequences are PRHDT and FYEKMQ (reference sequence). Trimming cost V 6 bases and J 2 bases; bases outside gene matches: 10. CDR3 amino acids: CASSSRPGLAVTDTQYF. The CDR3 DNA reads as TGTGCCAGCAGTTCAAGACCGGGACTAGCGGTCACAGATACGCAGTATTTT.

This clonotype is a singleton in its sample. This may be a read error, as it is one base from a much larger clone. The conserved phenylalanine or tryptophan normally closing the CDR3 is absent here, so this likely arose from a read error. V gene TRBV10-1 combines with J gene TRBJ2-1, with D perhaps TRBD2 (5 bases). Trimming removed 4 bases from V and 0 bases from J, with 16 bases in between. Germline CDR1 and CDR2: WNHNN and SYGVQD (reference sequence). CDR3 length equals 17 residues. CDR3 nucleotides: TGCGCCAGCAGTGTAACGAGCGGCCCCTACTCCTACAATGAGCAGTTCTTG. Translated: CASSVTSGPYSYNEQFL.

To note about this clonotype: A much larger clone is a single base away; this may be a read error. CDR3 sequence (DNA): TGTGCCGTCGGAGGGGTAGCCGCCGACCAGTACTTC. Translated, it gives CAVGGVAADQYF. This chain uses TRBV10-3 with TRBJ2-7; tentatively, D is TRBD2 (6 bases). The germline CDR1 and CDR2 sequences are ENHRY and SYGVKD. The CDR3 spans 12 residues. The V gene lost 11 bases and the J gene lost 10 bases, with 21 bases spanning the gap.

The rearrangement joins TRBV6-1 to TRBJ1-6; 8 bases align to TRBD1. The CDR3 contains 15 residues. Per germline, CDR1 MNHNS and CDR2 SASEGT. V gave up 6 bases and J gave up 4 bases; unmatched junction bases: 5. In nucleotides, the CDR3 is TGTGCCAGCAGCCTAAGACAGGGGTATAATTCACCCCTCCACTTT. Its protein is CASSLRQGYNSPLHF.

This clonotype was found a few times. The V gene is TRBV28, the J gene TRBJ2-7; D is unclear. Trimming stripped 3 bases from V and 0 bases from J, with 9 bases between. Looked up from germline, CDR1 is MDHEN and CDR2 is SYDVKM. The CDR3 spans 14 residues. The CDR3 nucleotides read TGTGCCAGCAGTTTGACGTCGAGCTCCTACGAGCAGTACTTC. Its translation is CASSLTSSSYEQYF.

V gene TRBV20-1 combines with J gene TRBJ2-2; D is unresolved. The length of the CDR3 is 13 residues. In germline, CDR1 is DFQATT, CDR2 SNEGSKA (reference sequence). V was clipped by 0 bases and J by 5 bases, with 7 bases between them. The CDR3 spells CSARDLQTGELFF. The CDR3 DNA reads as TGCAGTGCTAGAGATCTACAAACCGGGGAGCTGTTTTTT.

Many counts were recorded for this clonotype. The chain employs TRBV7-2 and TRBJ1-6; 8 nucleotides match TRBD1. Germline V gene lookup returns CDR1 SGHTA and CDR2 FQGNSA. This CDR3 has 15 residues. V lost 1 base, J lost 10 bases, and 6 bases stayed unmatched. The CDR3 DNA reads as TGTGCCAGCAGCTTAGGGAGACAGGGGCAGTCACCCCTCCACTTT. Residues: CASSLGRQGQSPLHF.

In this sample, this clonotype turned up many times. This rearrangement joins TRBV4-1 to TRBJ2-3; 8 bases fit TRBD1. Germline CDR1 is MGHRA and CDR2 is YSYEKL. Germline trimming cut 6 bases from V and 0 bases from J; bases unmatched to any gene: 2. CDR3 length: 14 amino acids. The CDR3 nucleotides read TGCGCCAGCAGTCAGGGGGCTAGCACAGATACGCAGTATTTT. This encodes CASSQGASTDTQYF.

Ten or more counts support this clonotype. V is TRBV20-1 and J is TRBJ1-5; D remains unclear. The CDR3 runs to 15 residues. Germline CDR1 and CDR2: DFQATT and SNEGSKA (reference sequence). Deletions cut 0 bases from V and 3 bases from J, with 12 bases between. CDR3 bases: TGCAGTGCTAGAGATTTGCGAGTTATCAATCAGCCCCAGCATTTT. This codes for CSARDLRVINQPQHF.

This clonotype has a count of ten or more. The rearrangement links TRBV4-3 to TRBJ2-1; 8 bases fit TRBD2. The germline CDR1 and CDR2 sequences are LGHNA and YSLEER. J was trimmed by 4 bases and V by 0 bases; bases with no gene match: 11. The CDR3 has 18 residues. CDR3 sequence: CASSQEKSGGNRYNEQFF. CDR3 in DNA: TGCGCCAGCAGCCAAGAGAAGTCGGGAGGGAATCGTTACAATGAGCAGTTCTTC.